One and the same sample provided the 27 T cell receptor beta chains below, sequenced in a study of T cell responses to AZD1222 COVID-19 vaccine. Sequencing used immunoSEQ multiplex PCR; TCRdb keeps in-frame clones, though not all of them. The sample has around 88,000 clones, 89% seen once. Sequencing used peripheral blood, obtained on day 0 of MenACWY control vaccination. The receptors were gathered from an adult in good health.

This clone appeared a few times. The chain employs TRBV30 and TRBJ1-2; D ambiguous. Germline V CDR1 and CDR2: GTSNPN, SVGIG (reference sequence). The CDR3 totals 13 residues. V was shortened by 2 bases and J by 2 bases, with 9 bases between the two germline ends. CDR3 nucleotides: TGTGCCTGGAGTCGGACGGAGAACTATGGCTACACCTTC. It is translated as CAWSRTENYGYTF.

This chain joins TRBV7-8 and TRBJ2-7; no definite D call. The CDR3 extends over 11 amino acids. Looked up from germline, CDR1 is SGHVS and CDR2 is FQNEAQ. The V end lost 0 bases, the J end lost 9 bases, and 6 bases lay between the germline ends. CDR3: CASSLALRQYF. CDR3 bases: TGTGCCAGCAGCTTAGCGCTAAGGCAGTACTTC. Variable domain in full (rest from reference TRBV7-8 and TRBJ2-7): GAGVSQSPRYKVAKRGQDVALRCDPISGHVSLFWYQQALGQGPEFLTYFQNEAQLDKSGLPSDRFFAERPEGSVSTLKIQRTQQEDSAVYLCASSLALRQYFGPGTRLTVT.

V and J are TRBV5-6 and TRBJ2-5; 8 nucleotides agree with TRBD1. CDR3 size: 14 residues. V lost 5 bases to trimming and J lost 5 bases; unmatched junction nucleotides: 8. CDR1 is SGHDT, CDR2 YYEEEE, per germline. The CDR3 protein is CASRPRTGSETQYF. CDR3 DNA: TGTGCCAGCAGGCCTCGGACAGGGTCCGAGACCCAGTACTTC.

V and J are TRBV29-1 and TRBJ1-3; D not resolved. The length of the CDR3 is 12 residues. From germline, CDR1 is SQVTM and CDR2 ANQGSEA. Trimming stripped 1 base from V and 1 base from J, with 2 bases between. The CDR3 nucleotides are TGCAGCGTTGAAGCGTCTGGAAACACCATATATTTT. Protein sequence: CSVEASGNTIYF.

This rearrangement joins TRBV3-1 (or the pseudogene TRBV3-2) to TRBJ1-2, with TRBD1 matching over 7 bases. The junction had 6 bases not matched to a gene; V was cut back by 3 bases and J by 8 bases. There are 13 residues in the CDR3. Germline values: CDR1 LGHDT, CDR2 YNNKEL (reference sequence). CDR3 protein: CASSQYRGGGYTF. Written as DNA, the CDR3 is TGTGCCAGCAGCCAGTACAGGGGTGGAGGCTACACCTTC.

The chain recombines TRBV7-8 with TRBJ1-2, with 8 bases lining up with TRBD1. Germline assignment: CDR1 SGHVS and CDR2 FQNEAQ. V dropped 5 bases and J dropped 3; count of bases not matched to a gene: 8. The CDR3 totals 15 residues. The CDR3 reads CASSQMTGADYGYTF. The CDR3 DNA follows: TGTGCCAGCAGCCAGATGACAGGGGCGGACTATGGCTACACCTTC.

The gene calls are TRBV6-6 and TRBJ1-5; perhaps TRBD1 as D (5 bases). The CDR3 consists of 14 residues. Trimming pared 8 bases from V and 2 bases from J, leaving 13 bases between. Germline CDR1 reads MNHNY; CDR2 reads SVGAGI (reference sequence). CDR3 DNA sequence: TGTGCCAGCTTCAGGGCTCTAGGCAATCAGCCCCAGCATTTT. This encodes CASFRALGNQPQHF.

The V call is TRBV18, the J call TRBJ1-1; D unclear. CDR3 size: 14 residues. V dropped 2 bases and J dropped 0 bases, with 7 bases sitting between them. Germline CDR1 is KGHSH and CDR2 is LQKENI. The CDR3 region has the DNA TGTGCCAGCTCACCAAGCACTGTGAACACTGAAGCTTTCTTT. Translating gives CASSPSTVNTEAFF.

The chain joins TRBV18 to TRBJ2-7; 10 bases agree with TRBD2. The germline V gene has CDR1 KGHSH and CDR2 LQKENI. This CDR3 comprises 14 residues. V gave up 4 bases and J gave up 2 bases; unmatched junction bases: 2. CDR3 loop: CASSLAGGTYEQYF. CDR3 DNA sequence: TGTGCCAGCTCACTAGCGGGGGGAACCTACGAGCAGTACTTC.

V and J are TRBV7-2 and TRBJ1-6; D unclear. CDR1 and CDR2 from the germline V gene are SGHTA and FQGNSA. The CDR3 is 14 amino acids. Deletions cut 0 bases from V and 8 bases from J, with 8 bases between. CDR3 DNA: TGTGCCAGCAGCTTAGCAGGGCGCGATTCACCCCTCCACTTT. It encodes CASSLAGRDSPLHF.

The sample holds one count of this clone. J is TRBJ1-2 and V is TRBV27; no reliable D call. Trimming removed 0 bases from V and 4 bases from J, with 6 bases in between. Germline-derived CDR1 and CDR2 are MNHEY and SMNVEV (reference sequence). This CDR3 has 13 residues. The CDR3 region has the DNA TGTGCCAGCAGTTTATCACAGACCTATGGCTACACCTTC. Translated, it gives CASSLSQTYGYTF.

CDR3 sequence (DNA): TGTGCCAGCTCAAAAACCCATCCGGGACAGTGGGGCGCCCAGGGGCATTCACCCCTCCACTTT. Its translation is CASSKTHPGQWGAQGHSPLHF. The chain is built from TRBV18 and TRBJ1-6; TRBD1 matches at 7 bases. The V segment lost 5 bases and the J segment 8 bases; nucleotides outside the gene matches: 27. The CDR3 runs 21 residues. Germline V gene sequence: CDR1 KGHSH, CDR2 LQKENI.

This clone has only one observation. The chain carries TRBV12-3 or TRBV12-4 and TRBJ2-3, with D possibly matching TRBD1 (5 bases). V was shortened by 5 bases and J by 6 bases, with 12 bases between the two germline ends. The CDR3 is made up of 13 amino acids. CDR3 nucleotide sequence: TGTGCCAGCAGTCTCTCAGGGTTTGATACGCAGTATTTT. Protein product: CASSLSGFDTQYF.

The chain recombines TRBV9 with TRBJ2-7, with TRBD1 as a possible D gene (6 bases). V gave up 0 bases and J gave up 4 bases, with 14 bases separating them. The CDR3 has 15 amino acids. Germline lookup yields CDR1 SGDLS and CDR2 YYNGEE. CDR3 amino acids: CASSVDQGGGYEQYF. DNA of the CDR3: TGTGCCAGCAGCGTAGATCAAGGGGGTGGATACGAGCAGTACTTC.

V and J are TRBV15 and TRBJ1-2; D remains unclear. Trimming removed 1 base at V and 4 bases at J, with 4 bases between. Per the germline V gene, CDR1 is LNHNV and CDR2 is YYDKDF (reference sequence). The CDR3 runs 12 residues. The CDR3 here is CATSRVTYGYTF. DNA of the CDR3: TGTGCCACCAGCAGAGTGACCTATGGCTACACCTTC.

The chain links TRBV9 to TRBJ2-2; D might be TRBD1 or TRBD2, each matching 6 bases. The CDR3 is made up of 15 amino acids. Germline V lookup: CDR1 SGDLS, CDR2 YYNGEE. V was trimmed by 4 bases and J by 7 bases, leaving 17 bases between them. CDR3 sequence: CASSLRGEMGGELFF. The CDR3 bases are TGTGCCAGCAGCCTGAGGGGGGAAATGGGCGGGGAGCTGTTTTTT.

The genes are TRBV14 and TRBJ2-3; TRBD2 is a possible D gene (6 bases). With 3 bases removed from V and 2 bases from J, the gap between germline ends came to 9 bases. The V gene's germline CDR1 is SGHDN and CDR2 FVKESK. The CDR3 is made up of 14 amino acids. As DNA, the CDR3 is TGTGCCAGCAGCCAGGGACTGCCCACAGATACGCAGTATTTT. Translated: CASSQGLPTDTQYF.

This chain uses TRBV5-4 with TRBJ2-3, with 7 bases lining up with TRBD2. Germline values: CDR1 SGHNT, CDR2 YYREEE (reference sequence). CDR3 length equals 14 residues. Trimming took 4 bases from V and 2 from J; bases not matched to a gene: 4. The CDR3, as DNA: TGTGCCAGCAGCGGGGGGGTCTACACAGATACGCAGTATTTT. This encodes CASSGGVYTDTQYF.

The CDR3 DNA sequence: TGTGCCAGCAGCCAACGGACAAACTACGAGCAGTACTTC. The encoded protein is CASSQRTNYEQYF. The chain couples TRBV11-3 to TRBJ2-7; D is possibly TRBD1 (5 bases). This CDR3 has 13 amino acids. Looked up from germline, CDR1 is SGHNT and CDR2 is YENEEA. Trimming took 5 bases from V and 3 from J, leaving 11 bases between them.

This rearrangement joins TRBV5-5 to TRBJ2-5; TRBD2 aligns across 7 bases. This CDR3 spans 16 amino acids. CDR1 is SGHKS and CDR2 is YYEKEE in the germline V gene (reference sequence). V trimming: 0 bases; J trimming: 7 bases; junction bases outside the gene matches: 12. The CDR3 protein is CASSLAMASGYWTQYF. The CDR3 nucleotides are TGTGCCAGCAGCTTGGCCATGGCTAGCGGATATTGGACCCAGTACTTC.

The chain is built from TRBV7-2 and TRBJ2-3; D is unresolved. V lost 2 bases, J lost 4 bases, and 4 bases lay in between. This CDR3 comprises 12 residues. Germline assignment: CDR1 SGHTA and CDR2 FQGNSA. The CDR3 DNA sequence: TGTGCCAGCAGCTTATTGGCAGATACGCAGTATTTT. This sequence encodes CASSLLADTQYF.

The rearrangement uses TRBV5-6 and TRBJ1-5; the D gene is possibly TRBD1 (5 bases). Trimming cost V 5 bases and J 6 bases, with 18 bases left between them. Germline lookup yields CDR1 SGHDT and CDR2 YYEEEE. This CDR3 comprises 15 residues. This CDR3 reads CASSLEGQLFQPQHF. DNA of the CDR3: TGTGCCAGCAGTCTGGAGGGGCAGCTGTTTCAGCCCCAGCATTTT.

The gene calls are TRBV9 and TRBJ1-6; possibly TRBD1 for D (5 bases). The CDR3 contains 14 residues. Germline V gene lookup returns CDR1 SGDLS and CDR2 YYNGEE. The V and J ends lost 3 bases and 10 bases respectively, with 14 bases between them. In DNA form, the CDR3 reads TGTGCCAGCAGCGAAGTTTGGGGGGAATCACCCCTCCACTTT. This encodes CASSEVWGESPLHF. The full variable domain, rest sourced from reference TRBV9 and TRBJ1-6, is DSGVTQTPKHLITATGQRVTLRCSPRSGDLSVYWYQQSLDQGLQFLIQYYNGEERAKGNILERFSAQQFPDLHSELNLSSLELGDSALYFCASSEVWGESPLHFGNGTRLTVT.

This chain links TRBV25-1 with TRBJ1-5; 10 nucleotides line up with TRBD1. V shed 2 bases and J 5 bases; nucleotides not matched to a gene: 3. The CDR3 consists of 15 residues. Germline values: CDR1 MGHDK, CDR2 SYGVNS. The CDR3 spells CASSEGQGGYQPQHF. The CDR3 DNA follows: TGTGCCAGCAGTGAAGGACAGGGGGGGTATCAGCCCCAGCATTTT.

In this sample, this clone turned up a few times. At one end, the junction sequence differs from germline, possibly due to a read error. This chain uses TRBV15 with TRBJ1-3; weak D call: TRBD1 (6 bases). Germline V gene sequence: CDR1 LNHNV, CDR2 YYDKDF (reference sequence). The CDR3 consists of 12 residues. The CDR3 DNA reads TGTGCCACCAGCAGGGAGACAGGCAAATCGTTCTTT. Translating it yields CATSRETGKSFF.

This clone has a single count. The chain has TRBV5-4 and TRBJ2-3, with TRBD2 matching over 8 bases. The germline gives CDR1 SGHNT, CDR2 YYREEE (reference sequence). There are 16 residues in the CDR3. With 4 bases clipped from V and 6 bases from J, the junction kept 13 bases outside the gene matches. CDR3 protein: CASSGVGGGIRDTQYF. Here the CDR3 DNA reads TGTGCCAGCAGCGGCGTGGGCGGGGGGATTCGGGATACGCAGTATTTT.

This clone was found once. The chain carries TRBV9 and TRBJ1-2; TRBD1 is a possible D gene (6 bases). The CDR3 has 14 amino acids. Germline CDR1 is SGDLS and CDR2 is YYNGEE. V was clipped by 4 bases and J by 4 bases, with 14 bases between them. CDR3 nucleotides: TGTGCCAGCAGCTCACAGGGTGGTGTCTATGGCTACACCTTC. Translating gives CASSSQGGVYGYTF.